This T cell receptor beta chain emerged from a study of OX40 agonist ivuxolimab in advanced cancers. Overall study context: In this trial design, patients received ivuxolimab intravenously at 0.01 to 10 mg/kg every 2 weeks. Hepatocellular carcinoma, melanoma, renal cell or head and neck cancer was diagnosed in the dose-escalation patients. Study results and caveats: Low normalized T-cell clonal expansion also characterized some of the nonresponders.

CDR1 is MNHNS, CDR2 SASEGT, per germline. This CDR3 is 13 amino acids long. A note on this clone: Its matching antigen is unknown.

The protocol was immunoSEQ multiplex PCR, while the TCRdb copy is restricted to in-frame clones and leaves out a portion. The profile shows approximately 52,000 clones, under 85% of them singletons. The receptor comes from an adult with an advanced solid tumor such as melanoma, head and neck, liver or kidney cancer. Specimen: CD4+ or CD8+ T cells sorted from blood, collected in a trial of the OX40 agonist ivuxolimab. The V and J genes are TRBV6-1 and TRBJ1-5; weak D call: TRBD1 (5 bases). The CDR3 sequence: CGVGEYSNQPQHF. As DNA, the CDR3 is TGTGGAGTAGGGGAGTATAGCAATCAGCCCCAGCATTTT.